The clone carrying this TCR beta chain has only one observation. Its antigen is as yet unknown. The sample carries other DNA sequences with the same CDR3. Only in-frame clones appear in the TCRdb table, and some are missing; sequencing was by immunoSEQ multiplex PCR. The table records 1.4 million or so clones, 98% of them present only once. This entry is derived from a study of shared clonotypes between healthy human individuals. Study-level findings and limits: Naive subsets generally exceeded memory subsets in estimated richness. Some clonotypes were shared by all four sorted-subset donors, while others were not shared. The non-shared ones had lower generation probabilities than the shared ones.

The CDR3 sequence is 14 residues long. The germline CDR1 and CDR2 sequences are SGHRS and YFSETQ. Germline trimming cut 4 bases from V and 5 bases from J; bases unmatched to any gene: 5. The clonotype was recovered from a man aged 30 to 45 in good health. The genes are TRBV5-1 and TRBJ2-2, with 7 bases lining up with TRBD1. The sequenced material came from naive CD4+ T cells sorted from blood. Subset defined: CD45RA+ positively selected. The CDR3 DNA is TGCGCCAGCAGCCGGGACAGAGGGACCGGGGAGCTGTTTTTT. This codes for CASSRDRGTGELFF.